This TCR beta chain was retrieved from a study of cytomegalovirus exposure and HLA in healthy donors. Libraries were prepared by immunoSEQ multiplex PCR; TCRdb keeps only in-frame clonotypes and omits some of them. Of 200,000 or so clones listed, around 83% are singletons. General study results and limits: Reports credit the classifier with highly specific, highly sensitive diagnosis of cytomegalovirus status. Cytomegalovirus-associated TCR beta chains were listed, numbering more than 150. According to a subsequent analysis, TCR clusters from the first cohort were inclined to appear together in the roughly 120 validation repertoires.

Germline-derived CDR1 and CDR2 are SQVTM and ANQGSEA. The CDR3 covers 14 residues. V lost 0 bases and J 5 bases, leaving 13 bases between the germline ends. Regarding this clone: Its antigen remains unknown.

The validation cohort, a group of around 130 subjects, included the donors and was separate from the roughly 620-subject first cohort. This chain links TRBV29-1 with TRBJ2-5, with D possibly being TRBD2 (6 bases). The receptor's source is a woman aged 25 to 39 in good health and CMV-seropositive. The source material was PBMCs. The CDR3 is CSVEDRAGKETQYF. The DNA for the CDR3 is TGCAGCGTTGAAGATCGGGCGGGGAAGGAGACCCAGTACTTC. The whole variable domain, filled in from reference TRBV29-1 and TRBJ2-5, reads SAVISQKPSRDICQRGTSLTIQCQVDSQVTMMFWYRQQPGQSLTLIATANQGSEATYESGFVIDKFPISRPNLTFSTLTVSNMSPEDSSIYLCSVEDRAGKETQYFGPGTRLLVL.